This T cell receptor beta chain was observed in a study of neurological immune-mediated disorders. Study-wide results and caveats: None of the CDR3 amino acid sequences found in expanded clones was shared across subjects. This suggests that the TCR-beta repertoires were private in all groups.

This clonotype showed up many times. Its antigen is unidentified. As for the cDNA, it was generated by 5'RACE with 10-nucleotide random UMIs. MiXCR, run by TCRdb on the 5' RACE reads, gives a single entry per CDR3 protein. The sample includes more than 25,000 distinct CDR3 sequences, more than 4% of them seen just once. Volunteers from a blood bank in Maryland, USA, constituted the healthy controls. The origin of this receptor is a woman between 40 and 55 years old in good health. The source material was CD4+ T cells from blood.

The CDR3: CASSLWTDGYTF. DNA of the CDR3: TGTGCCAGCAGTCTCTGGACAGATGGCTACACCTTC. The V and J genes are TRBV28 and TRBJ1-2, with D perhaps matching TRBD1 (6 bases). CDR3 length: 12 residues. The germline V and J ends were trimmed by 5 bases and 6 bases, with 10 bases remaining between them. Germline CDR1 is MDHEN and CDR2 is SYDVKM.